Described below is a single TCR beta chain sequence and its context. The target antigen is unknown. This entry is derived from a study of CD8 T cells in ankylosing spondylitis. Study-wide points: Disease-linked clones reportedly showed significant enrichment in matched ankylosing spondylitis synovial fluid. Some of these motif variants have turned up before, in reports on reactive arthritis synovial fluid and blood. Ankylosing spondylitis blood appeared to be characterized by a TCR beta motif of several highly homologous variants.

Quantitative barcoded 5'-RACE was used to prepare TCR beta libraries. TCRdb reprocessed the 5' RACE reads with MiXCR, giving one entry per CDR3 protein. Of about 450,000 distinct CDR3 sequences listed, 20% to 30% are singletons. V shed 6 bases, J shed 9 bases, and the junction held 8 bases outside the gene matches. Germline-derived CDR1 and CDR2 are ENHRY and SYGVKD. The CDR3 runs 13 residues. Sequenced sample: blood, either unsorted or a sorted T cell fraction (not recorded which). The origin of this receptor is a male donor with ankylosing spondylitis. J is TRBJ1-2 and V is TRBV10-3; 9 positions agree with TRBD1. The CDR3 region is CAIRPGQGRSYTF. The DNA of the CDR3 is TGTGCCATCAGGCCGGGACAGGGAAGGAGCTACACCTTC.